Many counts were recorded for the clone carrying this T cell receptor (beta chain). Its antigen is not known. Whoever was chosen for sequencing had shown CD8+CD57+ cell expansion by flow cytometry. The data stem from a study of CD8+CD57+ T cells in acquired aplastic anemia. Study as a whole: DNA from sorted CD4+ and CD8+ cells averaged approximately 3.2 ug. General study points: Patients versus controls showed no significant CD8+ Simpson's diversity difference.

This CDR3 contains 16 residues. The V gene end was trimmed by 3 bases and the J gene end by 5 bases; junction bases not matched to a gene: 14. Germline V gene data show CDR1 as DFQATT and CDR2 as SNEGSKA (reference sequence). TCR beta VDJ and CDR3 profiling used genomic DNA as template. TCRdb re-analysed the reads in MiXCR, keeping a single row per CDR3 protein. The data show approximately 190,000 distinct CDR3 sequences, around half seen once. The sample comprised sorted CD4+, CD8+, or CD8+CD57+ T cells (not recorded which) from PBMCs. The rearrangement links TRBV20-1 to TRBJ2-3, with TRBD1 matching over 7 bases. The clonotype was recovered from a human donor with aplastic anemia. CDR3: CSASETGIFAGDTQYF. For the CDR3, the DNA is TGCAGTGCTAGCGAGACAGGGATTTTCGCGGGAGATACGCAGTATTTT.